This T cell receptor (beta chain) was sequenced during a study of blood T cell repertoires in COVID-19. Background on the study: Sample material is recorded as cDNA or gDNA derived from T cells, B-cell-depleted T cells, or PBMCs.

The CDR3 covers 14 residues. Germline lookup yields CDR1 LNHDA and CDR2 SQIVND (reference sequence). Trimming stripped 3 bases from V and 1 base from J, with 9 bases between. Everyone who took part was roughly 18 to 95 years old, and they came from about two dozen US areas. Participants had their cohort set by participant-reported clinical history. The table came from immunoSEQ multiplex PCR; TCRdb's copy has only in-frame clones and leaves some out. The sample includes 200,000 to 250,000 clones, around 90% seen only once; the top ten take about 3.5%. The sequence was obtained from a woman aged 30 to 39 who had been exposed to COVID-19. Sequences were obtained from PBMCs or T cells enriched from blood (not recorded which). V gene TRBV19 combines with J gene TRBJ1-2; D remains unclear. The CDR3 coding sequence is TGTGCCAGTAGTATTTTCCAGGTTAACTATGGCTACACCTTC. This sequence encodes CASSIFQVNYGYTF.